This record concerns one T cell receptor (beta chain) sequence. As handled by the study authors: Estimates of nucleated cell counts were drawn from the amplification of reference gene primers. Data came from immunoSEQ multiplex PCR; TCRdb stores just in-frame clones and leaves some out. V and J calls and clone size are given by that table; D and trimming were obtained from the DNA. The repertoire holds about 260,000 clones, with approximately 90% as singletons. The entry originates in a study of blood T cell repertoires in COVID-19. The V end was cut by 6 bases, the J end by 6 bases, with 10 bases between. The CDR3 is made up of 12 amino acids.

The chain has TRBV12-3 or TRBV12-4 and TRBJ2-3; D uncertain. This TCR was sampled from a man younger than 35 with active or convalescent COVID-19. Sequencing was done on a sample of peripheral blood. The CDR3 reads CASRPLSDTQYF. The CDR3 DNA reads as TGTGCCAGCAGACCGCTATCGGATACGCAGTATTTT.